This TCR beta chain was sequenced in a study of tumor-infiltrating lymphocytes in primary liver carcinoma (dated by TCRdb to about 2017). Regarding the research as a whole: Hepatocellular carcinoma (four) or combined HCC and intrahepatic cholangiocarcinoma (one) was present in the five patients, who were three men and two women aged 30 to 69 years. The five patients had tumors of stage T1-T3 N0M0, with maximum diameters ranging from 4.2 to 10 cm. Each sample produced roughly 3.65 to 7.5 million productive TCRbeta reads, and read depth showed no significant difference between tissue types. The study combined TCRbeta repertoire sequencing, expression microarrays and whole-exome sequencing across five regions of each liver tumor, with adjacent normal tissue and blood. A total of around 35 specimens from 5 patients, comprising some 25 tumor regions, 5 adjacent noncancerous liver tissues and 5 peripheral blood samples, were covered by TCRbeta repertoire sequencing. The roughly 25 tumor region samples were profiled with Agilent mRNA microarrays so that TCRbeta repertoire diversity could be related to the local molecular phenotype. High reproducibility was observed for the technical replicate repertoires, with mean shared-clone rates roughly 0.92 and correlation coefficients above 0.95.

Spanning cysteine to phenylalanine, the CDR3 consists of 15 amino acids. The read is trimmed to its CDR3 DNA, 45 bases read in frame from base 1. CDR1 and CDR2, looked up from the germline V gene, are SNHLY and FYNNEI. Beyond this particular receptor, the publication reports: Consistent with antigen-driven expansion, pairs of tumor regions showed higher repertoire overlap (mean around 35%) than either tumor-adjacent pairs (roughly 17%) or tumor-blood pairs (about 15%). Because only the TCR beta chain was sequenced and unpaired alpha chains were not captured, true repertoire diversity is likely underestimated. The study included only four to six patients, and the authors note findings should be validated in a larger study. The top 250 clones made up a significantly larger repertoire fraction in tumors than in blood (p = 0.039). Only about 7.5-25% of top clones were found in all five regions of a tumor, suggesting spatial heterogeneity of tumor-infiltrating T cells. Because the samples were bulk and unsorted, CD4+ and CD8+ T cell repertoires could not be compared.

Total RNA and DNA were co-extracted without cell sorting from 20-30 mg of bulk tissue using the AllPrep DNA/RNA mini kit. Surgical resection was performed in China between 2015 and 2016 on about 5 patients with histopathologically diagnosed primary liver carcinoma. Patients had chronic HBV infection and were treatment-naive at sampling. Each tumor was sampled at five spatially separated regions: the superior, inferior, left-lateral and right-lateral poles and the tumor centre. According to histology, viable tumor cells made up more than 85% of every tumor sample. Fresh tumor and adjacent tissue pieces were bisected; one half was stored in RNAlater at -80°C, the other sent for histology. TCRbeta-specific cDNA was reverse-transcribed from roughly 500 ng total RNA using a constant-region primer and ProtoScript II reverse transcriptase. Three nested multiplex PCR rounds, following a slightly modified ARM-PCR procedure, were used to build the TCRbeta libraries. Each of the first two PCR rounds ran for around 11 cycles using multiplex TRBV1-TRBV30 forward primers together with a Cbeta reverse primer. A final 25-cycle PCR with Deep VentR polymerase added sample barcodes and Illumina adapters. Amplicons of 200-500 bp were gel-purified with a QIAquick gel extraction kit before sequencing. An Illumina HiSeq 2500 was used to sequence the TCRbeta amplicons with 250-bp paired-end reads. The original methods were these. Reads were quality-trimmed with Trimmomatic v0.33, and paired reads were merged with FLASH v1.2.11 to recover full CDR3 sequences. V, D and J germline segments were assigned to the rearranged TCRbeta sequences by MiGEC v1.2.1b. Clonotype statistics and Shannon-Wiener diversity indices were calculated with VDJtools v1.0.0. To reduce sampling bias, subsequent analyses other than the diversity analysis used only the 250 most abundant clonotypes in each sample. In TCRdb, the public reads were trimmed at Q25 with fastp and aligned with MiXCR, with productive beta chains retained. Duplicate CDR3 protein sequences are folded into a single record with the most common DNA and genes. TCRdb assigned the V and J calls; the authors' analysis was not used. This sample lists 99,000 or so distinct CDR3 sequences; roughly 80% were detected once. 15% to 20% of the sample comes from the top ten.

Regarding this clonotype: Its cognate antigen has yet to be identified. At one end, the junction sequence differs from germline, possibly due to a read error.

This TCR came from a man in his forties with primary liver carcinoma and hepatitis B virus infection. The sequence links TRBV2 to TRBJ2-1; 5 matching bases give a weak D call of TRBD2. The sample was liver tumor tissue from sampling region 3. Taken with the paper, the label for cell subset or site translates to: tumor region T3, left-lateral pole. The nucleotide sequence is TGTGCCAGCAGTGCTCGGGCTAGCAGTGTAAATGAGCAGTTCTTT. It is translated as CASSARASSVNEQFF.